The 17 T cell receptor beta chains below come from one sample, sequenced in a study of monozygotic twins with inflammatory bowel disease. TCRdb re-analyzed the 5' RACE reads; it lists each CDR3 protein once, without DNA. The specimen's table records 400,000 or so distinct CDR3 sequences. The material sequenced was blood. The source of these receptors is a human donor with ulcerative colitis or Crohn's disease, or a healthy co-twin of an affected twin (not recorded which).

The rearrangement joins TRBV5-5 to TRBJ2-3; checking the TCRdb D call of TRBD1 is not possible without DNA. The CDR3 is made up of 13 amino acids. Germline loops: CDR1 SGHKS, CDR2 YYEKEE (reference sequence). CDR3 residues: CASSIPLSDTQYF.

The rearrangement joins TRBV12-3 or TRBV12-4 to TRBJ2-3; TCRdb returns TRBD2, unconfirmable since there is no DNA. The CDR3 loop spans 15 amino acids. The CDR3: CASTRRGSSTDTQYF.

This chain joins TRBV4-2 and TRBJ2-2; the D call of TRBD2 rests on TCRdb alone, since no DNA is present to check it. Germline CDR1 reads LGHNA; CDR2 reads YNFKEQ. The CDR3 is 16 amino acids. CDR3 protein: CASSQDERGRTGEVFF.

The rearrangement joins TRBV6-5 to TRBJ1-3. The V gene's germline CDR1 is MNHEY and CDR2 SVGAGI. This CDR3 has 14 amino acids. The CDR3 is CASSYGHDGNTIYF.

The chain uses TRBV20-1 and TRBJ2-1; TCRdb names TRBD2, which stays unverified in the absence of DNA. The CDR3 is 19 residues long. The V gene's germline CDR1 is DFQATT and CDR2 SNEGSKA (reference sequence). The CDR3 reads CSARAPGTSGIGSYNEQFF.

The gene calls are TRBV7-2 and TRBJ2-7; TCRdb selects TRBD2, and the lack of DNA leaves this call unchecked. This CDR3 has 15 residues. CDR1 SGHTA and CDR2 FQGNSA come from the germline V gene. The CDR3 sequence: CASSPEAGVGYEQYF.

The CDR3 protein is CASSQGRTRGDSYEQYF. The V gene is TRBV4-2, the J gene TRBJ2-7; the TCRdb D gene call, TRBD2, has no DNA to confirm it. The CDR3 loop spans 17 amino acids. Germline assignment: CDR1 LGHNA and CDR2 YNFKEQ.

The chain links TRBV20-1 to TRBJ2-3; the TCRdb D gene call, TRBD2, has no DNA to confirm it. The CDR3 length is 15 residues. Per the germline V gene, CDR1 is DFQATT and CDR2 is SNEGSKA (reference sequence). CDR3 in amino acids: CSATGTSGRGDTQYF.

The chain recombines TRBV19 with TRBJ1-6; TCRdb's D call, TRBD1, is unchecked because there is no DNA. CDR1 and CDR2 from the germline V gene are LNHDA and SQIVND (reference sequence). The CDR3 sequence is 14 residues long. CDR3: CASSSRGGNSPLHF.

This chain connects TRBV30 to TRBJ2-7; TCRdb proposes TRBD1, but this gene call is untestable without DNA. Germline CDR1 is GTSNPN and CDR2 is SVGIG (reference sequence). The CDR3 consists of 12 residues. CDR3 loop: CALRTGNWEQYF.

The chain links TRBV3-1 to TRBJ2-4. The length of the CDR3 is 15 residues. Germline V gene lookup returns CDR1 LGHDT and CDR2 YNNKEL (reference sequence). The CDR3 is CASSPELYTKNIQYF. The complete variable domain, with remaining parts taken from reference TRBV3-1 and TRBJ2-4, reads DTAVSQTPKYLVTQMGNDKSIKCEQNLGHDTMYWYKQDSKKFLKIMFSYNNKELIINETVPNRFSPKSPDKAHLNLHINSLELGDSAVYFCASSPELYTKNIQYFGAGTRLSVL.

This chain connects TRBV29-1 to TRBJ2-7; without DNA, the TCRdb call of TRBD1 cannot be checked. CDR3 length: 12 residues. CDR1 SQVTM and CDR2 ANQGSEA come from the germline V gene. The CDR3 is CSVATDQGEQYF.

The CDR3 is CASSPRQGIRTEAFF. The rearrangement uses TRBV3-1 and TRBJ1-1; TCRdb outputs TRBD1, but without DNA this stays unchecked. Germline assignment: CDR1 LGHDT and CDR2 YNNKEL (reference sequence). This CDR3 has 15 amino acids.

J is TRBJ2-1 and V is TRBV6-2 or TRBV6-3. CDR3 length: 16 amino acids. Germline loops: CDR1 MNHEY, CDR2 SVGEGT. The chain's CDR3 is CASSYSKGRTYNEQFF.

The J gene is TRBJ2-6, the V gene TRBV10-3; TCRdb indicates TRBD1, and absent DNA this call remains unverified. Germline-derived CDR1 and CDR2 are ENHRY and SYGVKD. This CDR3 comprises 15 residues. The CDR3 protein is CAISSQGTGANVLTF.

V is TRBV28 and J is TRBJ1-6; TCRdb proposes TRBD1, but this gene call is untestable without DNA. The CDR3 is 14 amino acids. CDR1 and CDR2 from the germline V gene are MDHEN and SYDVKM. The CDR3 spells CASSLLGAESPLHF.

CDR3 loop: CASSFPTRANTGELFF. The J gene is TRBJ2-2, the V gene TRBV7-8. Germline V gene data show CDR1 as SGHVS and CDR2 as FQNEAQ. The CDR3 length is 16 residues.